One sample yielded the 27 T cell receptor beta chains listed below, sequenced in a study of T-cell memory formation after mild COVID-19. TCRdb used MiXCR to reprocess the 5' RACE reads, holding one entry per CDR3 protein. This sample has tens of thousands of distinct CDR3 sequences, with more than 10% found just once. The sequencing sample was made of PBMCs or a T cell subset sorted from them (not recorded which). The origin of the receptors is a man between 18 and 35 years old who had mild COVID-19 (a few samples of this study predate the infection). Cell type and time point are not known.

At least ten counts were recorded for this clonotype. The genes are TRBV5-1 and TRBJ2-7; D assignment may be TRBD1 or TRBD2 (5 bases each). CDR3 length: 13 amino acids. Per the germline V gene, CDR1 is SGHRS and CDR2 is YFSETQ. V was cut by 6 bases and J by 6 bases, with 16 bases left in between. The CDR3 region is CASTLVSGREQYF. Written as DNA, the CDR3 is TGCGCCAGCACCCTTGTATCGGGGCGCGAGCAGTACTTC.

This clonotype was counted only a few times. The chain recombines TRBV12-3 or TRBV12-4 with TRBJ1-1; no clear D gene. Trimming removed 2 bases from V and 1 base from J, with 8 bases in between. The CDR3 extends over 14 amino acids. CDR3 amino acids: CASSLNLENTEAFF. DNA of the CDR3: TGTGCCAGCAGTTTAAACCTAGAGAACACTGAAGCTTTCTTT.

This clonotype showed up many times. The J gene is TRBJ2-1, the V gene TRBV7-2, with 8 bases that match TRBD2. The CDR3 is 16 amino acids. CDR1 is SGHTA and CDR2 is FQGNSA in the germline V gene. The junction had 11 bases not matched to a gene; V was cut back by 5 bases and J by 5 bases. CDR3 amino acids: CASSRALVAGNNEQFF. The CDR3 nucleotides are TGTGCCAGCAGCCGAGCGTTGGTAGCGGGGAACAATGAGCAGTTCTTC.

This clonotype was seen more than once but under ten times. V is TRBV20-1 and J is TRBJ2-7; perhaps TRBD1 as D (5 bases). Germline V gene data show CDR1 as DFQATT and CDR2 as SNEGSKA (reference sequence). V lost 0 bases, J lost 9 bases, and 15 bases lay in between. CDR3 length equals 13 residues. The CDR3 sequence: CSARDPAGLGQYF. CDR3 DNA: TGCAGTGCTAGAGATCCGGCAGGGCTGGGGCAGTACTTC.

The J gene is TRBJ1-4, the V gene TRBV4-1; 7 bases line up with TRBD1. The CDR3 has 15 amino acids. Germline CDR1 reads MGHRA; CDR2 reads YSYEKL. V gave up 4 bases and J gave up 7 bases; unmatched junction bases: 9. CDR3: CASSPGGGRGEKLFF. CDR3 nucleotides: TGCGCCAGCAGCCCCGGAGGGGGCAGGGGTGAAAAACTGTTTTTT.

This chain connects TRBV20-1 to TRBJ1-6; 8 bases line up with TRBD1. CDR1 and CDR2 (germline): DFQATT, SNEGSKA (reference sequence). Trimming at V came to 6 bases and at J to 10 bases, leaving 8 bases not matched to a gene. The CDR3 length is 13 residues. The CDR3 is CSAVQGDASPLHF. The CDR3 DNA reads as TGCAGTGCGGTACAGGGGGATGCATCACCCCTCCACTTT.

The genes are TRBV15 and TRBJ2-3; 9 nucleotides align to TRBD2. This CDR3 comprises 15 residues. J lost 3 bases, V lost 5 bases, and 6 bases had no gene match. The germline V gene encodes CDR1 LNHNV and CDR2 YYDKDF (reference sequence). The chain's CDR3 is CATSARTSATDTQYF. CDR3 bases: TGTGCCACCAGCGCCCGGACTAGCGCTACAGATACGCAGTATTTT.

Many counts were recorded for this clonotype. The chain carries TRBV4-3 and TRBJ1-1; D perhaps matches TRBD1 (5 bases). Trimming removed 0 bases at V and 5 bases at J, with 13 bases between. Germline assignment: CDR1 LGHNA and CDR2 YSLEER. The CDR3 is made up of 15 amino acids. The CDR3 DNA is TGCGCCAGCAGCCAAGATCAGTGGGGCACTACTGAAGCTTTCTTT. It encodes CASSQDQWGTTEAFF.

V usage is TRBV9 and J usage is TRBJ2-3, with 7 positions matching TRBD1. J was trimmed by 0 bases and V by 5 bases; bases with no gene match: 6. This CDR3 region has 15 residues. CDR1 and CDR2 (germline): SGDLS, YYNGEE. The CDR3 nucleotides read TGTGCCAGCAGGAGGGGGCAGGTTAGCACAGATACGCAGTATTTT. Residues: CASRRGQVSTDTQYF.

This clonotype was observed a few times. This sequence joins TRBV7-9 and TRBJ1-6, with D possibly TRBD1 on 5 matching bases. V dropped 5 bases and J dropped 6 bases, with 14 bases sitting between them. This CDR3 contains 15 residues. Germline V gene data show CDR1 as SEHNR and CDR2 as FQNEAQ (reference sequence). The CDR3 DNA sequence: TGTGCCAGCAGCCGCCCGACAGTGATTAATTCACCCCTCCACTTT. The encoded protein is CASSRPTVINSPLHF.

A few counts support this clonotype. The chain combines TRBV7-2 with TRBJ2-2, with 8 bases identical to TRBD1. Looked up from germline, CDR1 is SGHTA and CDR2 is FQGNSA. Trimming cost V 7 bases and J 3 bases; bases outside gene matches: 4. CDR3 size: 14 residues. In DNA form, the CDR3 reads TGTGCCAGCAAGTACAGGGGGGACACCGGGGAGCTGTTTTTT. Amino acid sequence: CASKYRGDTGELFF. The full variable domain, in which reference TRBV7-2 and TRBJ2-2 provide the parts outside the CDR3, is GAGVSQSPSNKVTEKGKDVELRCDPISGHTALYWYRQSLGQGLEFLIYFQGNSAPDKSGLPSDRFSAERTGGSVSTLTIQRTQQEDSAVYLCASKYRGDTGELFFGEGSRLTVL.

This chain links TRBV20-1 with TRBJ2-5; D gene unclear. CDR1 DFQATT and CDR2 SNEGSKA come from the germline V gene (reference sequence). The CDR3 length is 14 residues. Trimming took 5 bases from V and 2 from J, leaving 15 bases between them. The CDR3 nucleotides read TGCAGTGCTCTGAAGCCGCCCGATCAAGAGACCCAGTACTTC. It specifies CSALKPPDQETQYF.

The chain couples TRBV4-1 to TRBJ2-6; D is ambiguous. The V end was cut by 2 bases, the J end by 0 bases, with 17 bases between. CDR1 and CDR2 from the germline V gene are MGHRA and YSYEKL. This CDR3 comprises 19 residues. CDR3 residues: CASSQLSKATFSGANVLTF. CDR3 in DNA: TGCGCCAGCAGCCAATTAAGTAAGGCCACTTTCTCTGGGGCCAACGTCCTGACTTTC.

Details on this clonotype: The junction departs from germline at one end; a sequencing error may be responsible. V gene TRBV7-7 combines with J gene TRBJ1-3; D might be TRBD1 (5 bases). There are 15 residues in the CDR3. CDR1 and CDR2 (germline): SSHAT, FNYEAQ (reference sequence). The CDR3: CASSLALGAGDTIYF. CDR3 nucleotide sequence: TGTGCTAGCAGCTTAGCGCTAGGGGCGGGGGACACCATATATTTT.

The rearrangement links TRBV20-1 to TRBJ2-5; 8 bases line up with TRBD1. With 1 base clipped from V and 4 bases from J, the junction kept 5 bases outside the gene matches. The CDR3 sequence is 14 residues long. From germline, CDR1 is DFQATT and CDR2 SNEGSKA (reference sequence). In nucleotides, the CDR3 is TGCAGTGCTAGAGCCCAGGGGGCTGGAGAGACCCAGTACTTC. Its translation is CSARAQGAGETQYF.

V gene TRBV12-3 or TRBV12-4 combines with J gene TRBJ1-1, with 7 bases lining up with TRBD1. The CDR3 spans 14 residues. Trimming at V came to 5 bases and at J to 6 bases, leaving 9 bases not matched to a gene. CDR3 in amino acids: CASSVDRSEAEAFF. For the CDR3, the DNA is TGTGCCAGCAGTGTGGACAGGTCAGAGGCTGAAGCTTTCTTT.

This clonotype was counted at least ten times. The chain uses TRBV3-1 and TRBJ2-7; the D is unclear. The CDR3 runs to 13 residues. Germline assignment: CDR1 LGHDT and CDR2 YNNKEL (reference sequence). The ends were cut back, 5 bases at V and 3 bases at J, with 11 bases in the middle. The CDR3 nucleotides read TGTGCCAGCAGCGGGCCGCCGCTCTACGAGCAGTACTTC. It yields the protein CASSGPPLYEQYF.

The chain employs TRBV6-2 or TRBV6-3 and TRBJ2-5, with 14 bases lining up with TRBD2. V shed 6 bases, J shed 5 bases, and the junction held 5 bases outside the gene matches. The CDR3 covers 15 residues. Germline V gives CDR1 MNHEY, CDR2 SVGEGT. The CDR3 loop is CASSPGLAGAETQYF. The CDR3 coding sequence is TGTGCCAGCAGCCCGGGACTAGCGGGGGCTGAGACCCAGTACTTC.

The sample holds many counts of this clonotype. The chain joins TRBV12-3 or TRBV12-4 to TRBJ2-3; 11 nucleotides agree with TRBD2. The V gene end was trimmed by 3 bases and the J gene end by 7 bases; junction bases not matched to a gene: 3. CDR3 length equals 14 residues. This CDR3 reads CASSFGTSGHTQYF. CDR3 nucleotides: TGTGCCAGCAGTTTCGGGACTAGCGGCCATACGCAGTATTTT.

This clonotype has just a few counts. This sequence joins TRBV4-1 and TRBJ1-1; D gene uncertain. The V end lost 5 bases, the J end lost 5 bases, and 12 bases lay between the germline ends. Germline V gene data show CDR1 as MGHRA and CDR2 as YSYEKL. This CDR3 has 13 amino acids. The CDR3: CASSFARWTEAFF. The CDR3 DNA sequence: TGCGCCAGCAGCTTCGCCAGGTGGACTGAAGCTTTCTTT.

The chain couples TRBV6-5 to TRBJ2-5, with D tentatively TRBD2 (5 bases). There are 13 residues in the CDR3. V lost 6 bases to trimming and J lost 2 bases, with 10 bases between them. Germline V gene data show CDR1 as MNHEY and CDR2 as SVGAGI. CDR3: CASRLGWQETQYF. The CDR3 bases are TGTGCCAGCAGACTAGGATGGCAAGAGACCCAGTACTTC.

This clonotype was observed many times. V gene TRBV18 combines with J gene TRBJ2-7; 7 bases are a match to TRBD1. Looked up from germline, CDR1 is KGHSH and CDR2 is LQKENI. The CDR3 runs 16 residues. J gave up 4 bases and V 3 bases, and 12 bases lay outside the gene matches. Here the CDR3 reads CASSPAGTGALYEQYV. DNA of the CDR3: TGTGCCAGCTCACCCGCCGGAACAGGGGCCTTGTACGAGCAGTACGTC.

This clonotype was detected a few times. The chain combines TRBV3-1 with TRBJ1-4; maybe TRBD1 (6 bases). CDR1 and CDR2 from the germline V gene are LGHDT and YNNKEL (reference sequence). This CDR3 region has 16 residues. Between the trimmed V and J ends, which lost 1 base and 1 base, there was a span of 10 bases. The chain's CDR3 is CASSQAGGRTNEKLFF. The CDR3 nucleotides are TGTGCCAGCAGCCAAGCTGGGGGGCGAACTAATGAAAAACTGTTTTTT.

This clonotype was counted at least ten times. The DNA of the CDR3 is TGTGCCAGCAGCGGAAGCTCCTACAATGAGCAGTTCTTC. Translated, it gives CASSGSSYNEQFF. The V and J genes are TRBV6-6 and TRBJ2-1, with unresolved D. The CDR3 has 13 residues. V was shortened by 6 bases and J by 0 bases, with 6 bases between the two germline ends. Germline V gene sequence: CDR1 MNHNY, CDR2 SVGAGI (reference sequence).

The chain carries TRBV4-2 and TRBJ2-3; D is undetermined. The germline V and J ends were trimmed by 1 base and 3 bases, with 5 bases remaining between them. CDR3 length equals 13 residues. Germline V gives CDR1 LGHNA, CDR2 YNFKEQ. As DNA, the CDR3 is TGTGCCAGCAGCCAAGCCTTTACAGATACGCAGTATTTT. It specifies CASSQAFTDTQYF.

The chain uses TRBV7-2 and TRBJ1-4; D is perhaps TRBD1 (5 bases). This CDR3 spans 16 amino acids. Between the trimmed V and J ends, which lost 5 bases and 12 bases, there was a span of 25 bases. From germline, CDR1 is SGHTA and CDR2 FQGNSA. The CDR3 nucleotides are TGTGCCAGCAGCATCGGAGGCCAGGGTTGGATGAAAGAACTGTTTTTT. Translating it yields CASSIGGQGWMKELFF. The whole variable domain, remainder taken from reference TRBV7-2 and TRBJ1-4, is GAGVSQSPSNKVTEKGKDVELRCDPISGHTALYWYRQSLGQGLEFLIYFQGNSAPDKSGLPSDRFSAERTGGSVSTLTIQRTQQEDSAVYLCASSIGGQGWMKELFFGSGTQLSVL.

This clonotype was seen at least ten times. V usage is TRBV7-2 and J usage is TRBJ2-5; 8 nucleotides align to TRBD1. The length of the CDR3 is 15 residues. CDR1 and CDR2 from the germline V gene are SGHTA and FQGNSA. V dropped 1 base and J dropped 4; count of bases not matched to a gene: 5. Here the CDR3 DNA reads TGTGCCAGCAGCTTAGACAGGGGGACCGGAGAGACCCAGTACTTC. As protein: CASSLDRGTGETQYF. Combining the CDR3 with reference TRBV7-2 and TRBJ2-5 gives the whole variable domain GAGVSQSPSNKVTEKGKDVELRCDPISGHTALYWYRQSLGQGLEFLIYFQGNSAPDKSGLPSDRFSAERTGGSVSTLTIQRTQQEDSAVYLCASSLDRGTGETQYFGPGTRLLVL.